The present T cell receptor (beta chain) was sequenced within a study of blood T cell repertoires in COVID-19 (TCRdb year 2020). As for the study more broadly: Samples from collaborators originated in the United States, Italy and Spain and spanned both the acute and convalescent phases of COVID-19. Where available, HLA class I and class II types were obtained from metadata supplied by the sample provider rather than from assay-based typing. Subjects who had been exposed to COVID-19, were actively infected with it, or had recovered from it provided the deeply sampled blood TCRbeta repertoires that made up the dataset. The repertoires were released in a freely available public database intended as a resource for research on the immune response to SARS-CoV-2. The material from the prospective study consisted of cDNA or gDNA derived from T cells, B-cell-depleted T cells, or PBMCs. The samples were drawn from the first 160 participants of the ongoing ImmuneRACE study and from 1,254 subjects provided by 6 global collaborators. Nearly every sample came with metadata listing a de-identified subject ID, COVID-19 status, age in years and sex. The paper's findings and limits, for the study overall: How much clinical and demographic metadata was included differed by source and by participant, and the metadata was provided uncurated.

The V end gives up 1 base and the J end 4 bases, leaving 7 bases in the junction not matched to a gene. Reading from cysteine to phenylalanine, the CDR3 counts 18 amino acids. Kept here is only the CDR3 DNA, which spans 54 bases and is read in frame from base 1. From the germline V gene (reference sequence), CDR1 is WNHNN and CDR2 is SYGVQD. TCRbeta CDR3 regions were amplified from genomic DNA by means of the immunoSEQ Assay, a bias-controlled multiplex PCR. The paper's processing steps were these. Nucleated cell counts per sample were estimated from amplification of reference gene primers within the assay. Sequence reads were collapsed and filtered to measure the absolute abundance of every unique TCRbeta CDR3 rearrangement. For each sample, productive Simpson clonality was calculated as the square root of Simpson's diversity index across productive rearrangements. The source is immuneACCESS, and TCRdb retained only in-frame sequences with V and J called. Part of the clones is not carried over; for the studies checked, unresolved V genes explain less than half of this, and the remainder is unexplained. Clone size and V and J calls were adopted from that table, with D and trimming inferred from the DNA. The sample table holds around 300,000 clones, of which under 90% were seen once. The top ten constitute roughly 2.1% of the sample.

Compared with the rest of its sample, this clone is medium-sized (0.01 to 0.1%). Its target antigen remains unknown. No much larger clone is present one base from it, and per-base qualities are unavailable. Each collaborating institution followed its own protocols to collect whole blood in K2EDTA tubes. Collaborator samples were shipped for TCRbeta analysis as frozen whole blood, isolated PBMCs, or DNA extracted from either sample type. The sequence was obtained from a man over 45 with acute or convalescent COVID-19. The V and J genes are TRBV10-1 and TRBJ2-2, with 12 bases matching TRBD2. The sample consisted of peripheral blood. DNA sequence: TGCGCCAGCAGTGAGTACGTGACTAGCGGGGGTTCCACCGGGGAGCTGTTTTTT. This codes for CASSEYVTSGGSTGELFF.